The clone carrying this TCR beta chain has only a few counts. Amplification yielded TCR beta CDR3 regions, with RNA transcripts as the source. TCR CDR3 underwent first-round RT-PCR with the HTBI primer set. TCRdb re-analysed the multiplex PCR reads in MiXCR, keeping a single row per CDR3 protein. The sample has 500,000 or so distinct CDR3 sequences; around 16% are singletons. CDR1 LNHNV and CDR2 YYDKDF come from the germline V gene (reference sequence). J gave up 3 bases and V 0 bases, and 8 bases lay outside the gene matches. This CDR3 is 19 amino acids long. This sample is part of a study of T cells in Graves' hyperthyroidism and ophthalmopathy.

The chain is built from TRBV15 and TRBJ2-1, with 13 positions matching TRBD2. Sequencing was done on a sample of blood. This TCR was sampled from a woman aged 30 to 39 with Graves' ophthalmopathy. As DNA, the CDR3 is TGTGCCACCAGCAGAGATAGCTTGAGACTAGCGGGAGGCTACAATGAGCAGTTCTTC. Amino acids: CATSRDSLRLAGGYNEQFF.